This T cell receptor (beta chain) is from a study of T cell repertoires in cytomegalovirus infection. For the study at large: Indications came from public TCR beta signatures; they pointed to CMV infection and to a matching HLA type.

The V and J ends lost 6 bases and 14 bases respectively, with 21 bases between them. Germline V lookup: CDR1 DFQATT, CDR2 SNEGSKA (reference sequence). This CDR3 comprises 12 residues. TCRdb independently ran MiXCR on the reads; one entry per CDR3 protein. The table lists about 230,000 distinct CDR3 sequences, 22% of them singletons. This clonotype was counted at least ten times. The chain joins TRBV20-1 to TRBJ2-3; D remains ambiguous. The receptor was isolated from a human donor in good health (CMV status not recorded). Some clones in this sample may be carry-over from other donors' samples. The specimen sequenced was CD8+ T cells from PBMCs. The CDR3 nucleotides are TGCAGTGCGAGAACCCTGAAGGGAAAAGGGTATTTT. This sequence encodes CSARTLKGKGYF.